The 11 T cell receptor beta chains presented below share a single source sample, sequenced in a study of glioma-infiltrating T cells. Amplification of TCR alpha and beta CDR3 regions from RNA used iRepertoire nested multiplex PCR. TCRdb used MiXCR to reprocess the multiplex PCR reads, holding one entry per CDR3 protein. The table shows 150,000 to 200,000 distinct CDR3 sequences, with 30% to 40% occurring only once. Sequenced material: glioma tissue, nonneoplastic brain tissue, or PBMCs (not recorded which). These receptor sequences come from a human donor with low-grade glioma or glioblastoma, undergoing nonglioma brain surgery, or in good health (not recorded which).

This clonotype is a singleton in its sample. The CDR3 does not close with the conserved phenylalanine or tryptophan, likely indicating a read error. The rearrangement joins TRBV27 to TRBJ2-7; D call uncertain. The ends were cut back, 2 bases at V and 3 bases at J, with 8 bases in the middle. This CDR3 has 13 amino acids. CDR1 is MNHEY and CDR2 is SMNVEV in the germline V gene (reference sequence). This CDR3 is CASSLGRSYEQYL. The CDR3 nucleotides are TGTGCCAGCAGTTTAGGCAGGAGCTACGAGCAGTACTTA.

With respect to this clonotype: Germline is not matched at one junction end, which may reflect a read error. The chain combines TRBV7-9 with TRBJ2-1; TRBD2 matches at 11 bases. The CDR3 loop spans 18 amino acids. Germline CDR1 is SEHNR and CDR2 is FQNEAQ (reference sequence). The chain's CDR3 is CASSPLGIAGGPGNDQFF. The DNA of the CDR3 is TGTGCCAGCAGCCCCTTAGGGATAGCGGGAGGGCCGGGCAATGATCAGTTCTTC.

At least ten counts were recorded for this clonotype. The genes are TRBV11-3 and TRBJ2-1; D is unresolved. V was shortened by 0 bases and J by 7 bases, with 7 bases between the two germline ends. Germline V gene lookup returns CDR1 SGHNT and CDR2 YENEEA. The CDR3 loop spans 13 amino acids. CDR3 DNA: TGTGCCAGCAGCTTAGATTTGGCGAATGAGCAGTTCTTC. This translates into CASSLDLANEQFF. Full variable domain (missing parts from reference TRBV11-3 and TRBJ2-1): EAGVVQSPRYKIIEKKQPVAFWCNPISGHNTLYWYLQNLGQGPELLIRYENEEAVDDSQLPKDRFSAERLKGVDSTLKIQPAELGDSAVYLCASSLDLANEQFFGPGTRLTVL.

The CDR3 nucleotides read TGTGCCAGCAGTGAGTCCGGGACTAGCGGGAGCCCAGATACGCAGTATTTT. This translates into CASSESGTSGSPDTQYF. The genes are TRBV25-1 and TRBJ2-3, with TRBD2 identical over 14 bases. Germline CDR1 MGHDK, CDR2 SYGVNS. The CDR3 contains 17 residues. The junction had 6 bases not matched to a gene; V was cut back by 3 bases and J by 4 bases.

Sample share makes this clonotype medium-sized. The chain is built from TRBV27 and TRBJ2-3; 7 bases align to TRBD2. The J segment lost 0 bases and the V segment lost 5 bases, leaving 8 bases of the junction unmatched. This CDR3 is built from 16 residues. The germline V gene encodes CDR1 MNHEY and CDR2 SMNVEV (reference sequence). This chain's CDR3 is CASSKLLATSTDTQYF. CDR3 in DNA: TGTGCCAGCAGTAAGTTACTAGCGACTAGCACAGATACGCAGTATTTT.

This clonotype has a count of ten or more. The gene calls are TRBV20-1 and TRBJ2-1; 11 positions match TRBD2. CDR1 and CDR2 (germline): DFQATT, SNEGSKA (reference sequence). The CDR3 loop spans 16 amino acids. Trimming at V came to 1 base and at J to 8 bases, leaving 10 bases not matched to a gene. CDR3 DNA: TGCAGTGCTAGAGTTCTGGGTAGCGGGAGGGTCGATGAGCAGTTCTTC. Translating it yields CSARVLGSGRVDEQFF.

This clonotype was observed many times. The V gene is TRBV20-1, the J gene TRBJ2-7, with 8 bases lining up with TRBD1. The CDR3 consists of 14 residues. V shed 6 bases, J shed 6 bases, and the junction held 13 bases outside the gene matches. Germline lookup yields CDR1 DFQATT and CDR2 SNEGSKA (reference sequence). Here the CDR3 DNA reads TGCAGTGCCCGCCGACAGGGGTTTAAGGGCGAGCAGTACTTC. Residues: CSARRQGFKGEQYF.

This clonotype was counted many times. The chain joins TRBV7-9 to TRBJ2-5, with D possibly TRBD2 on 6 matching bases. CDR1 is SEHNR and CDR2 is FQNEAQ in the germline V gene (reference sequence). This CDR3 is built from 14 residues. V gave up 4 bases and J gave up 5 bases, with 14 bases separating them. CDR3 DNA sequence: TGTGCCAGCAGCTCTAGGTTAGCGGTCGAGACCCAGTACTTC. It codes for CASSSRLAVETQYF.

This clonotype was picked up many times. The genes are TRBV27 and TRBJ1-1; 8 nucleotides align to TRBD1. The CDR3 loop spans 14 amino acids. V shed 1 base, J shed 5 bases, and the junction held 3 bases outside the gene matches. The germline gives CDR1 MNHEY, CDR2 SMNVEV (reference sequence). For the CDR3, the DNA is TGTGCCAGCAGTTTATTGGACAGGGTAACTGAAGCTTTCTTT. Translation gives CASSLLDRVTEAFF.

The chain carries TRBV27 and TRBJ2-1, with D hard to call. V shed 7 bases and J shed 3 bases, with 13 bases lying between them. Germline-derived CDR1 and CDR2 are MNHEY and SMNVEV (reference sequence). The length of the CDR3 is 14 residues. DNA for the CDR3: TGTGCCAGCACCGTGACTCTGAGCTACAATGAGCAGTTCTTC. Encoded protein: CASTVTLSYNEQFF.

Comment on this clonotype: Mismatch with germline at one junction end may stem from a read error. The chain couples TRBV30 to TRBJ1-1; D uncertain. The CDR3 runs 13 residues. Germline CDR1 reads GTSNPN; CDR2 reads SVGIG (reference sequence). CDR3 residues: CDWSVLINTEAFF. CDR3 nucleotide sequence: TGTGACTGGAGTGTACTTATTAACACTGAAGCTTTCTTT.